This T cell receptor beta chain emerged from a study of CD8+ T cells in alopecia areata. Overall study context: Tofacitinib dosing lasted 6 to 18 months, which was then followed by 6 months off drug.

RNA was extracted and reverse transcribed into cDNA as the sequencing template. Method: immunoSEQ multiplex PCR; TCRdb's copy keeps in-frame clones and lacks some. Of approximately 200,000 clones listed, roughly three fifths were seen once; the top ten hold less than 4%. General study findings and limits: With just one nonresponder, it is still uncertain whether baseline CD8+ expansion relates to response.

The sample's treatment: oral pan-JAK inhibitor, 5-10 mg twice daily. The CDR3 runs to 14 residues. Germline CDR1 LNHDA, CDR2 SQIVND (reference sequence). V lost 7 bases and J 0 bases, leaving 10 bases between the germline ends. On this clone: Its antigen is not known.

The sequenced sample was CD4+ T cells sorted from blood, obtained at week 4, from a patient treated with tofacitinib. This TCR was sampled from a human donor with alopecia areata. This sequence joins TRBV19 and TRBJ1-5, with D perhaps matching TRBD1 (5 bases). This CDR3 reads CASTSTASNQPQHF. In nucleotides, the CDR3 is TGTGCCAGTACCTCGACAGCTAGCAATCAGCCCCAGCATTTT.